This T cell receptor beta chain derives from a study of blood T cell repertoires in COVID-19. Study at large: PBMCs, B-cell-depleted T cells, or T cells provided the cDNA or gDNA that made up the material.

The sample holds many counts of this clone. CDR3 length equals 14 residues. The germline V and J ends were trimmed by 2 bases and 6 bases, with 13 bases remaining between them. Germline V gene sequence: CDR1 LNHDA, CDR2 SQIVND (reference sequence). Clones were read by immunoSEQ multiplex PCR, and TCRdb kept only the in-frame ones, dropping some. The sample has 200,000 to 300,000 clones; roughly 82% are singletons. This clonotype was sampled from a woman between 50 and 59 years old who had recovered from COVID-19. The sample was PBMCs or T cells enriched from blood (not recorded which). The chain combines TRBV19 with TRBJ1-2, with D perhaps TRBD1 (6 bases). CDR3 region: CASSIIPTGHGYTF. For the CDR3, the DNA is TGTGCCAGTAGTATAATCCCAACAGGGCATGGCTACACCTTC.